The clone carrying this T cell receptor (beta chain) showed up many times. Time point reported: sample taken at primary tumor resection. Whole RNA obtained from tumor, nontumor lung or frozen PBMC underwent sequencing without sorting. The donors, around 71 patients with untreated early-stage non-small cell lung cancer, provided the samples. TCRdb re-derived calls from the 5' RACE reads in MiXCR, one entry per CDR3 protein. Altogether about 22,000 distinct CDR3 sequences are present, over 4.5% being singletons, with the ten largest covering about 35%. This record belongs to a study of spatial heterogeneity in lung cancer. Germline-derived CDR1 and CDR2 are SGHVS and FQNEAQ. The V gene end was trimmed by 7 bases and the J gene end by 4 bases; junction bases not matched to a gene: 9. This CDR3 has 15 amino acids.

The clonotype originates from a male donor with early-stage non-small cell lung cancer. The rearrangement links TRBV7-8 to TRBJ2-7; the match to TRBD2 covers 11 bases. The material was PBMCs, obtained at surgery. CDR3 region: CASTLNSGGAYEQYF. The CDR3 nucleotides are TGTGCCAGCACCCTGAATAGCGGGGGGGCTTACGAGCAGTACTTC.